The 17 T cell receptor beta chains in this list originate from one sample, sequenced in a study of cytomegalovirus exposure and HLA in healthy donors. 60 Vbeta and 13 Jbeta primers were used in PCR. Produced via immunoSEQ multiplex PCR; TCRdb's table is partial and in-frame only. The sample shows approximately 100,000 clones, around four fifths of them seen only once. The sequenced material came from PBMCs. The receptors originated from a woman aged 50 to 65 in good health and CMV-seropositive.

In this sample, this clone turned up a few times. This chain connects TRBV2 to TRBJ1-5; the D is unclear. Trimming left V 0 bases short and J 0 bases short, with 9 bases between. CDR3 size: 16 residues. Germline-derived CDR1 and CDR2 are SNHLY and FYNNEI. The CDR3: CASSEAVVFSNQPQHF. The CDR3 region has the DNA TGTGCCAGCAGTGAAGCCGTAGTGTTTAGCAATCAGCCCCAGCATTTT.

J is TRBJ1-2 and V is TRBV5-4; TRBD1 matches at 9 bases. Germline V gene lookup returns CDR1 SGHNT and CDR2 YYREEE (reference sequence). After removal of 3 bases from V and 2 bases from J, the junction contained 5 bases not matched to a gene. This CDR3 has 15 residues. The CDR3 region is CASSSVDRGNYGYTF. The CDR3 DNA follows: TGTGCCAGCAGCTCCGTTGACAGGGGGAACTATGGCTACACCTTC. The full variable domain, with the rest looked up from reference TRBV5-4 and TRBJ1-2, is ETGVTQSPTHLIKTRGQQVTLRCSSQSGHNTVSWYQQALGQGPQFIFQYYREEENGRGNFPPRFSGLQFPNYSSELNVNALELDDSALYLCASSSVDRGNYGYTFGSGTRLTVV.

V and J are TRBV5-1 and TRBJ2-7, with a tentative D call TRBD1 (6 bases). The CDR3 has 15 residues. Trimming removed 0 bases at V and 3 bases at J, with 13 bases between. Germline values: CDR1 SGHRS, CDR2 YFSETQ. CDR3 residues: CASSLGIGQNYEQYF. Here the CDR3 DNA reads TGCGCCAGCAGCTTGGGGATAGGACAGAACTACGAGCAGTACTTC.

The rearrangement joins TRBV6-1 to TRBJ1-6, with a possible D match to TRBD1 (5 bases). Trimming cost V 2 bases and J 2 bases, with 13 bases left between them. The CDR3 is made up of 17 amino acids. Germline V gives CDR1 MNHNS, CDR2 SASEGT. The chain's CDR3 is CASSEYGTRTYNSPLHF. The CDR3, as DNA: TGTGCCAGCAGTGAATATGGGACTAGAACCTATAATTCACCCCTCCACTTT.

The chain employs TRBV10-3 and TRBJ2-5; possible D gene TRBD1, 5 bases. This CDR3 region has 13 residues. In germline, CDR1 is ENHRY, CDR2 SYGVKD. V was clipped by 2 bases and J by 4 bases, with 8 bases between them. The CDR3, as DNA: TGTGCCATCAGTGAGCCAGGGCCAGAGACCCAGTACTTC. Protein sequence: CAISEPGPETQYF.

The chain combines TRBV19 with TRBJ2-7; D might be TRBD1 (5 bases). Trimming stripped 6 bases from V and 0 bases from J, with 21 bases between. The CDR3 is 17 amino acids. Germline CDR1 is LNHDA and CDR2 is SQIVND (reference sequence). CDR3 sequence reads: CASSLLPRTSRSYEQYF. In nucleotides, the CDR3 is TGTGCCAGTAGCCTACTTCCCAGGACATCCCGCTCCTACGAGCAGTACTTC.

This clone was observed once. This sequence joins TRBV5-1 and TRBJ2-2; 13 bases match TRBD2. The CDR3 has 17 amino acids. Germline assignment: CDR1 SGHRS and CDR2 YFSETQ. Trimming took 3 bases from V and 0 from J; bases not matched to a gene: 2. For the CDR3, the DNA is TGCGCCAGCAGCTCAGGGACTAGCGGGACGAACACCGGGGAGCTGTTTTTT. It translates to CASSSGTSGTNTGELFF.

V usage is TRBV9 and J usage is TRBJ2-7; TRBD2 aligns across 8 bases. The length of the CDR3 is 14 residues. V shed 0 bases and J 6 bases; nucleotides not matched to a gene: 5. Germline V gene sequence: CDR1 SGDLS, CDR2 YYNGEE. CDR3 protein: CASSVAPSGREQYF. In DNA form, the CDR3 reads TGTGCCAGCAGCGTAGCCCCTAGCGGGCGCGAGCAGTACTTC. Together with reference TRBV9 and TRBJ2-7, the CDR3 gives the full variable domain: DSGVTQTPKHLITATGQRVTLRCSPRSGDLSVYWYQQSLDQGLQFLIQYYNGEERAKGNILERFSAQQFPDLHSELNLSSLELGDSALYFCASSVAPSGREQYFGPGTRLTVT.

The V call is TRBV4-2, the J call TRBJ1-2, with D perhaps TRBD1 (5 bases). The V end lost 1 base, the J end lost 8 bases, and 17 bases lay between the germline ends. The CDR3 contains 15 residues. Germline values: CDR1 LGHNA, CDR2 YNFKEQ. CDR3 in DNA: TGTGCCAGCAGCCAAGCCCCCAGGGCGGCTTGGGGCTACACCTTC. It translates to CASSQAPRAAWGYTF.

This rearrangement joins TRBV19 to TRBJ2-7; D unresolved. CDR3 size: 12 residues. The germline V gene encodes CDR1 LNHDA and CDR2 SQIVND (reference sequence). Deletions cut 9 bases from V and 1 base from J, with 10 bases between. CDR3 DNA: TGTGCCAGCTGGGCCCCTTCCTACGAGCAGTACTTC. Translation gives CASWAPSYEQYF.

The V gene is TRBV7-9, the J gene TRBJ2-3; D uncertain. Germline V lookup: CDR1 SEHNR, CDR2 FQNEAQ (reference sequence). This CDR3 comprises 12 residues. With 5 bases removed from V and 4 bases from J, the gap between germline ends came to 7 bases. The CDR3 protein is CASSLGADTQYF. The CDR3 DNA reads as TGTGCCAGCAGCCTGGGCGCAGATACGCAGTATTTT.

The gene calls are TRBV5-1 and TRBJ2-5; 8 positions match TRBD2. The germline CDR1 and CDR2 sequences are SGHRS and YFSETQ. The V gene end was trimmed by 2 bases and the J gene end by 1 base; junction bases not matched to a gene: 1. This CDR3 has 14 amino acids. The CDR3, as DNA: TGCGCCAGCAGCTTTACTAGCGGCCAAGAGACCCAGTACTTC. Its translation is CASSFTSGQETQYF.

This clone was detected a few times. The rearrangement joins TRBV29-1 to TRBJ2-1, with a possible D match to TRBD1 (6 bases). CDR1 SQVTM and CDR2 ANQGSEA come from the germline V gene. This CDR3 has 14 residues. V was pared by 2 bases and J by 6 bases, with 14 bases between. The DNA for the CDR3 is TGCAGCGTTGAATTCAGGGGTATCGGCAATGAGCAGTTCTTC. Translated, it gives CSVEFRGIGNEQFF.

The chain carries TRBV7-9 and TRBJ2-6, with D hard to call. Between the trimmed V and J ends, which lost 4 bases and 1 base, there was a span of 5 bases. This CDR3 has 14 amino acids. Germline CDR1 reads SEHNR; CDR2 reads FQNEAQ (reference sequence). The CDR3 region has the DNA TGTGCCAGCAGCTCGGTATCTGGGGCCAACGTCCTGACTTTC. As protein: CASSSVSGANVLTF.

With regard to this clone: A junction end diverges from the germline sequence, so it may reflect a read error. The CDR3 coding sequence is TGTTCCAGCGGAGTTGACGAGCAGTACTTC. Its translation is CSSGVDEQYF. This chain connects TRBV7-9 to TRBJ2-7, with a tentative D call TRBD2 (5 bases). The CDR3 runs to 10 residues. The germline V gene has CDR1 SEHNR and CDR2 FQNEAQ (reference sequence).

The V call is TRBV6-5, the J call TRBJ2-7, with 7 bases identical to TRBD2. This CDR3 comprises 14 residues. Germline V CDR1 and CDR2: MNHEY, SVGAGI. After removal of 6 bases from V and 3 bases from J, the junction contained 8 bases not matched to a gene. DNA for the CDR3: TGTGCCAGCAGCGGGGACTATAGTCGCTACGAGCAGTACTTC. This codes for CASSGDYSRYEQYF.

V and J are TRBV19 and TRBJ2-3; TRBD2 matches at 8 bases. V was pared by 5 bases and J by 6 bases, with 7 bases of the junction left unmatched. CDR1 and CDR2 from the germline V gene are LNHDA and SQIVND (reference sequence). The CDR3 length is 14 residues. The CDR3 DNA reads as TGTGCCAGTAGTTACAGCGGGAGTTTTGATACGCAGTATTTT. This codes for CASSYSGSFDTQYF.